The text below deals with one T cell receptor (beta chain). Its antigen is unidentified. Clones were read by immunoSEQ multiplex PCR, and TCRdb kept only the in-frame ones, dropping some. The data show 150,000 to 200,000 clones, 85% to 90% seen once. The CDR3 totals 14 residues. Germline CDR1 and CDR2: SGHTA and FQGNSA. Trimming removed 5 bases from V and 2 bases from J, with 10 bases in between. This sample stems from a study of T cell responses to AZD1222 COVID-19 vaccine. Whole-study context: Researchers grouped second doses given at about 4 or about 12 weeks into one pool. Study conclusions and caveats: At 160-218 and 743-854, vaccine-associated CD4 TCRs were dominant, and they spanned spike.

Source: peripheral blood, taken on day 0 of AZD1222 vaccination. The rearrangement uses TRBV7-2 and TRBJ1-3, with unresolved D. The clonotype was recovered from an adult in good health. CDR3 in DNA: TGTGCCAGCAGCGCCGGACTCGCTGGAAACACCATATATTTT. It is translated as CASSAGLAGNTIYF.